This T cell receptor beta chain came from a study of T cells in Graves' hyperthyroidism and ophthalmopathy. Amplified TCR beta CDR3 regions came from RNA transcripts. RT-PCR in the first round (using the HTBI primer set) targeted the TCR CDR3. TCRdb recomputed calls from the multiplex PCR reads with MiXCR, one row per CDR3 protein. In the table there are about 290,000 distinct CDR3 sequences, roughly 15% of which are singletons. Trimming stripped 1 base from V and 5 bases from J, with 2 bases between. This CDR3 has 11 residues. Germline lookup yields CDR1 SGHRS and CDR2 YFSETQ. Blood sampling occurred at first hyperthyroidism diagnosis, ahead of any ophthalmopathy symptoms. This clonotype has a count of ten or more.

The chain has TRBV5-1 and TRBJ2-3; D unclear. What was sequenced was blood. The TCR was taken from a woman in her fifties or sixties with Graves' hyperthyroidism that later progressed to Graves' ophthalmopathy. The CDR3 nucleotides read TGCGCCAGCAGCTTGAAAGATACGCAGTATTTT. The encoded protein is CASSLKDTQYF.